The 29 T cell receptor beta chains listed next were all sequenced from one sample in a study of T cells in Graves' hyperthyroidism and ophthalmopathy. TCR beta CDR3 region amplification was performed from RNA transcripts. Initially, a first-round RT-PCR of the TCR CDR3 employed the HTBI primer set. MiXCR, run by TCRdb on the multiplex PCR reads, gives a single entry per CDR3 protein. This table holds around 520,000 distinct CDR3 sequences, roughly 14% found once. Input material: blood. The receptors derive from a woman aged 18-29 years with Graves' hyperthyroidism.

This clonotype occurred a few times. The chain uses TRBV10-3 and TRBJ2-1, with a possible D match to TRBD2 (6 bases). The CDR3 is 13 amino acids. V lost 10 bases and J 10 bases, leaving 20 bases between the germline ends. Per the germline V gene, CDR1 is ENHRY and CDR2 is SYGVKD. Here the CDR3 reads CATMPSADHEQFF. In DNA form, the CDR3 reads TGTGCCACCATGCCTAGCGCCGACCACGAGCAGTTCTTC.

This clonotype was counted a few times. The chain couples TRBV29-1 to TRBJ2-2, with TRBD2 identical over 7 bases. There are 14 residues in the CDR3. The J segment lost 4 bases and the V segment lost 3 bases, leaving 5 bases of the junction unmatched. Germline CDR1 and CDR2: SQVTM and ANQGSEA. CDR3 DNA sequence: TGCAGCGTTGAGGCGGGGGATGGCACCGGGGAGCTGTTTTTT. It is translated as CSVEAGDGTGELFF.

This clonotype was observed at least ten times. V is TRBV19 and J is TRBJ2-7, with 7 bases fitting TRBD2. The V and J ends lost 5 bases and 6 bases, in that order; junction bases with no gene match: 13. This CDR3 contains 15 residues. Germline values: CDR1 LNHDA, CDR2 SQIVND (reference sequence). The CDR3 sequence is CASSLSGGTNAEQYF. The CDR3 DNA follows: TGTGCCAGTAGTCTCTCCGGGGGGACTAATGCCGAGCAGTACTTC.

The table lists this clonotype with many counts. The chain is built from TRBV10-3 and TRBJ2-3; TRBD2 matches 11 bases. The ends lost 4 bases at V and 1 base at J; junction bases unmatched: 7. The CDR3 length is 17 residues. CDR1 is ENHRY and CDR2 is SYGVKD in the germline V gene. The CDR3 sequence: CAISVELAGVRTDTQYF. The CDR3 coding sequence is TGTGCCATCAGTGTAGAACTAGCGGGAGTTCGCACAGATACGCAGTATTTT.

This clonotype has at least ten counts. The rearrangement joins TRBV30 to TRBJ2-5; D is undetermined. The germline V and J ends were trimmed by 4 bases and 5 bases, with 14 bases remaining between them. The CDR3 runs 13 residues. The germline gives CDR1 GTSNPN, CDR2 SVGIG (reference sequence). CDR3 region: CAWNDLVQETQYF. CDR3 bases: TGTGCCTGGAACGATCTAGTTCAGGAGACCCAGTACTTC.

This clonotype was counted many times. This chain uses TRBV9 with TRBJ2-1; 13 nucleotides match TRBD2. Germline CDR1 is SGDLS and CDR2 is YYNGEE. Losses at the gene ends were 4 bases for V and 7 bases for J; bases not matched to a gene: 5. CDR3 size: 15 residues. CDR3 in DNA: TGTGCCAGCAGCTTGGGACTAGCGGGATTTAATGAGCAGTTCTTC. It encodes CASSLGLAGFNEQFF. The entire variable domain, with the rest obtained from reference TRBV9 and TRBJ2-1, is as follows: DSGVTQTPKHLITATGQRVTLRCSPRSGDLSVYWYQQSLDQGLQFLIQYYNGEERAKGNILERFSAQQFPDLHSELNLSSLELGDSALYFCASSLGLAGFNEQFFGPGTRLTVL.

The V and J genes are TRBV3-1 and TRBJ1-6, with unresolved D. Trimming took off 1 base at V and 16 bases at J, with 17 bases between the two ends. Germline CDR1 reads LGHDT; CDR2 reads YNNKEL (reference sequence). This CDR3 has 14 residues. The CDR3 nucleotides are TGTGCCAGCAGCCAAGTTACCAATTCAGAATTACTCCACTTT. Translation gives CASSQVTNSELLHF. The whole variable domain, filled in from reference TRBV3-1 and TRBJ1-6, reads DTAVSQTPKYLVTQMGNDKSIKCEQNLGHDTMYWYKQDSKKFLKIMFSYNNKELIINETVPNRFSPKSPDKAHLNLHINSLELGDSAVYFCASSQVTNSELLHFGNGTRLTVT.

This clonotype was detected a few times. The V call is TRBV5-1, the J call TRBJ1-3; no reliable D call. Germline V gene lookup returns CDR1 SGHRS and CDR2 YFSETQ. With 0 bases removed from V and 0 bases from J, the gap between germline ends came to 13 bases. This CDR3 is built from 17 residues. CDR3 bases: TGCGCCAGCAGCTTGGCCCCCAGGATGAGCTCTGGAAACACCATATATTTT. It codes for CASSLAPRMSSGNTIYF.

This clonotype occurred many times. The V gene is TRBV5-8, the J gene TRBJ2-3, with 7 bases lining up with TRBD2. This CDR3 comprises 17 residues. V trimming: 0 bases; J trimming: 4 bases; junction bases outside the gene matches: 11. The V gene's germline CDR1 is SGHTS and CDR2 YDEGEE. CDR3 amino acids: CASSLDGEGMFPDTQYF. The DNA for the CDR3 is TGTGCCAGCAGCTTGGACGGGGAGGGAATGTTCCCAGATACGCAGTATTTT.

This clonotype has only a few counts. The chain carries TRBV27 and TRBJ1-4, with D unclear. Trimming took 2 bases from V and 0 from J, leaving 16 bases between them. The CDR3 has 18 amino acids. Germline CDR1 is MNHEY and CDR2 is SMNVEV (reference sequence). CDR3 amino acids: CASSLKGGRFATNEKLFF. In nucleotides, the CDR3 is TGTGCCAGCAGTTTAAAAGGTGGACGATTCGCAACTAATGAAAAACTGTTTTTT.

V is TRBV3-1 and J is TRBJ2-3; TRBD2 aligns across 8 bases. Germline CDR1 and CDR2: LGHDT and YNNKEL (reference sequence). With V trimmed by 4 bases and J by 2 bases, 5 bases remained unmatched. The CDR3 has 15 amino acids. CDR3 DNA sequence: TGTGCCAGCAGCCCTCGGACTAGCAACACAGATACGCAGTATTTT. Its translation is CASSPRTSNTDTQYF.

V gene TRBV10-1 combines with J gene TRBJ2-3, with a possible D match to TRBD2 (7 bases). V shed 6 bases and J shed 4 bases, with 17 bases lying between them. From germline, CDR1 is WNHNN and CDR2 SYGVQD (reference sequence). The CDR3 length is 15 residues. The CDR3 coding sequence is TGCGCCAGCAGACCGGCGGGGGCGCGTGCAGATACGCAGTATTTT. It yields the protein CASRPAGARADTQYF.

This clonotype was recorded at least ten times. The chain combines TRBV29-1 with TRBJ2-1, with 9 nucleotides matching TRBD1. V gave up 6 bases and J gave up 3 bases; unmatched junction bases: 15. Germline V gene data show CDR1 as SQVTM and CDR2 as ANQGSEA. This CDR3 is 17 amino acids long. This CDR3 is CSVDRDREKLNYNEQFF. The CDR3 DNA sequence: TGCAGCGTAGATAGGGACAGGGAGAAATTGAACTACAATGAGCAGTTCTTC.

There are many counts of this clonotype. This chain joins TRBV9 and TRBJ2-7; 7 nucleotides align to TRBD2. Germline CDR1 is SGDLS and CDR2 is YYNGEE. V lost 2 bases to trimming and J lost 2 bases; unmatched junction nucleotides: 4. The CDR3 extends over 14 amino acids. This CDR3 is CASSVGGSAYEQYF. The DNA of the CDR3 is TGTGCCAGCAGCGTCGGCGGGAGCGCCTACGAGCAGTACTTC. Full variable domain (missing parts from reference TRBV9 and TRBJ2-7): DSGVTQTPKHLITATGQRVTLRCSPRSGDLSVYWYQQSLDQGLQFLIQYYNGEERAKGNILERFSAQQFPDLHSELNLSSLELGDSALYFCASSVGGSAYEQYFGPGTRLTVT.

This clonotype was counted at least ten times. J is TRBJ2-5 and V is TRBV7-9; D gene unclear. The germline CDR1 and CDR2 sequences are SEHNR and FQNEAQ (reference sequence). V lost 4 bases and J 4 bases, leaving 7 bases between the germline ends. CDR3 length: 12 amino acids. CDR3 region: CASSWVVETQYF. The DNA for the CDR3 is TGTGCCAGCAGCTGGGTAGTAGAGACCCAGTACTTC.

This clonotype was found many times. The chain is built from TRBV5-1 and TRBJ1-1, with TRBD1 matching over 8 bases. Looked up from germline, CDR1 is SGHRS and CDR2 is YFSETQ. CDR3 length: 15 residues. Trimming at V came to 5 bases and at J to 5 bases, leaving 11 bases not matched to a gene. The chain's CDR3 is CASRPGQGERTEAFF. As DNA, the CDR3 is TGCGCCAGCAGACCCGGACAGGGAGAAAGAACTGAAGCTTTCTTT. The full variable domain, rest sourced from reference TRBV5-1 and TRBJ1-1, is KAGVTQTPRYLIKTRGQQVTLSCSPISGHRSVSWYQQTPGQGLQFLFEYFSETQRNKGNFPGRFSGRQFSNSRSEMNVSTLELGDSALYLCASRPGQGERTEAFFGQGTRLTVV.

This chain uses TRBV11-2 with TRBJ2-4; TRBD2 might be the D (5 bases). This CDR3 has 14 amino acids. The ends were cut back, 1 base at V and 6 bases at J, with 10 bases in the middle. Germline V gene lookup returns CDR1 SGHAT and CDR2 FQNNGV. Here the CDR3 DNA reads TGTGCCAGCAGCTTAGGTGGACTTCGAAACATTCAGTACTTC. The encoded protein is CASSLGGLRNIQYF.

This clonotype came up many times. This chain links TRBV11-3 with TRBJ2-5; D call uncertain. Looked up from germline, CDR1 is SGHNT and CDR2 is YENEEA. V shed 1 base and J shed 5 bases, with 14 bases lying between them. This CDR3 region has 15 residues. CDR3 bases: TGTGCCAGCAGCTTAGGGAGATGGGCCTGGGAGACCCAGTACTTC. Its protein product is CASSLGRWAWETQYF. Combining the CDR3 with reference TRBV11-3 and TRBJ2-5 gives the whole variable domain EAGVVQSPRYKIIEKKQPVAFWCNPISGHNTLYWYLQNLGQGPELLIRYENEEAVDDSQLPKDRFSAERLKGVDSTLKIQPAELGDSAVYLCASSLGRWAWETQYFGPGTRLLVL.

V and J are TRBV6-1 and TRBJ2-1; 7 bases map to TRBD2. Germline-derived CDR1 and CDR2 are MNHNS and SASEGT. J was trimmed by 9 bases and V by 6 bases; bases with no gene match: 11. The CDR3 is made up of 14 amino acids. This chain's CDR3 is CASRREGGPGEQFF. CDR3 sequence (DNA): TGTGCCAGCAGGCGAGAGGGAGGGCCCGGTGAGCAGTTCTTC.

The chain employs TRBV19 and TRBJ2-3, with D hard to call. Germline V gene lookup returns CDR1 LNHDA and CDR2 SQIVND (reference sequence). V lost 7 bases and J 0 bases, leaving 11 bases between the germline ends. This CDR3 is 14 amino acids long. The DNA for the CDR3 is TGTGCCAGTACTACGACTGTAAGCACAGATACGCAGTATTTT. This encodes CASTTTVSTDTQYF.

This clonotype has more than one count but fewer than ten. This chain uses TRBV5-1 with TRBJ1-1; 7 positions match TRBD1. Germline-derived CDR1 and CDR2 are SGHRS and YFSETQ. This CDR3 contains 15 residues. Trimming at V came to 1 base and at J to 1 base, leaving 4 bases not matched to a gene. CDR3 nucleotides: TGCGCCAGCAGCTTGACGGACAGGAGGAACACTGAAGCTTTCTTT. Protein sequence: CASSLTDRRNTEAFF.

This clonotype was detected only a few times. The chain uses TRBV6-6 and TRBJ2-1, with 7 bases fitting TRBD2. The CDR3 is 14 residues long. Trimming took 2 bases from V and 5 from J; bases not matched to a gene: 3. Germline V lookup: CDR1 MNHNY, CDR2 SVGAGI (reference sequence). CDR3 bases: TGTGCCAGCAGTTACCGAGCGGGGAACAATGAGCAGTTCTTC. Encoded protein: CASSYRAGNNEQFF.

This clonotype was counted ten times or more. The V call is TRBV10-3, the J call TRBJ1-1; TRBD1 agrees at 11 bases. The CDR3 contains 15 residues. Germline lookup yields CDR1 ENHRY and CDR2 SYGVKD. The J segment lost 5 bases and the V segment lost 3 bases, leaving 5 bases of the junction unmatched. In DNA form, the CDR3 reads TGTGCCATCAGTGATCCGGGACAGGGGGGGACTGAAGCTTTCTTT. Its protein is CAISDPGQGGTEAFF.

This clonotype was recorded at least ten times. The chain links TRBV2 to TRBJ2-3; 7 positions match TRBD1. V was pared by 6 bases and J by 0 bases, with 3 bases of the junction left unmatched. Germline V gene lookup returns CDR1 SNHLY and CDR2 FYNNEI. The CDR3 length is 14 residues. In DNA form, the CDR3 reads TGTGCCAGCAGACGGGACAGAAGCACAGATACGCAGTATTTT. Translation: CASRRDRSTDTQYF.

This clonotype has a count of ten or more. V is TRBV12-3 or TRBV12-4 and J is TRBJ1-2, with D hard to call. The CDR3 loop spans 14 amino acids. Trimming removed 6 bases from V and 3 bases from J, with 14 bases in between. The CDR3 DNA sequence: TGTGCCAGCAGCCTCCGGTTTTCTGACTATGGCTACACCTTC. Encoded protein: CASSLRFSDYGYTF.

This clonotype has a handful of counts. This may arise from a read error, as a much more abundant clone is one base away. This chain joins TRBV11-2 and TRBJ1-1; D may be TRBD1 (6 bases). The CDR3 consists of 14 residues. CDR1 and CDR2 (germline): SGHAT, FQNNGV. In nucleotides, the CDR3 is TGTGCCAACAGCTCGAAGGGAGGGGGCACTGAAGCTTTCTTT. Its translation is CANSSKGGGTEAFF.

The chain joins TRBV7-3 to TRBJ1-5; unclear D gene. Germline V gene lookup returns CDR1 SGHTA and CDR2 FQGTGA. The germline V and J ends were trimmed by 8 bases and 13 bases, with 12 bases remaining between them. The CDR3 covers 10 residues. CDR3: CASGQLMQHF. The CDR3, as DNA: TGTGCCAGCGGCCAACTCATGCAGCATTTT.

The table lists this clonotype with many counts. The V and J genes are TRBV10-3 and TRBJ2-5; D unclear. The CDR3 has 14 residues. V was cut by 0 bases and J by 3 bases, with 8 bases left in between. CDR1 ENHRY and CDR2 SYGVKD come from the germline V gene. In DNA, the CDR3 is TGTGCCATCAGTGAGTCCATCCATAAAGAGACCCAGTACTTC. Amino acids: CAISESIHKETQYF.

The chain is built from TRBV5-5 and TRBJ1-4; D gene uncertain. The CDR3 covers 15 residues. V lost 6 bases, J lost 8 bases, and 20 bases lay in between. Germline CDR1 reads SGHKS; CDR2 reads YYEKEE (reference sequence). The CDR3 region is CASKTQSQTGEKLFF. Written as DNA, the CDR3 is TGTGCCAGCAAAACACAGAGTCAAACGGGCGAAAAACTGTTTTTT.